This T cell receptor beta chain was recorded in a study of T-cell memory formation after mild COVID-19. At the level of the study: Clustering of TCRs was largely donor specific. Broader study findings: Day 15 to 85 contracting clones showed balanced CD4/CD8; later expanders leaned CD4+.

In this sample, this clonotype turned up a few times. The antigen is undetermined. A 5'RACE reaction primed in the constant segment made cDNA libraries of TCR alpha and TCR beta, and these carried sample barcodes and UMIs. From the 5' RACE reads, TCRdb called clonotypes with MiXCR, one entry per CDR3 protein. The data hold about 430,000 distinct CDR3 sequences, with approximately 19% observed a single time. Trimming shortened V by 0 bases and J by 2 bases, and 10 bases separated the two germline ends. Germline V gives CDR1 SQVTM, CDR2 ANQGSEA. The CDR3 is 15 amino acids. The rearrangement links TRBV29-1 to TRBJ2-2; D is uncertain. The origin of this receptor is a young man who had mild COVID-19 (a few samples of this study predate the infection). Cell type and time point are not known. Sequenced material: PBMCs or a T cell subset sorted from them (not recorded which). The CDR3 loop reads CSVEDIGENTGELFF. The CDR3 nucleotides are TGCAGCGTTGAAGATATTGGGGAAAACACCGGGGAGCTGTTTTTT.